This T cell receptor beta chain was identified in a study of cytomegalovirus exposure and HLA in healthy donors. Trimming at V came to 7 bases and at J to 2 bases, leaving 10 bases not matched to a gene. The germline V gene encodes CDR1 SNHLY and CDR2 FYNNEI. This CDR3 is 15 amino acids long. This clone was counted between two and nine times. Researchers ran the PCR with 60 Vbeta and 13 Jbeta primers. Measured with immunoSEQ multiplex PCR; TCRdb has only the in-frame clones, and not every one. Of approximately 150,000 clones in the sample, roughly 86% were seen once. The chain joins TRBV2 to TRBJ2-5, with 7 nucleotides matching TRBD2. Sample: PBMCs. The clonotype was recovered from a woman aged 40 to 50 in good health and CMV-seronegative. The CDR3 here is CASIAASGPQETQYF. The CDR3 nucleotides read TGTGCCAGCATCGCGGCTAGCGGCCCTCAAGAGACCCAGTACTTC. The complete variable domain, with remaining parts taken from reference TRBV2 and TRBJ2-5, reads EPEVTQTPSHQVTQMGQEVILRCVPISNHLYFYWYRQILGQKVEFLVSFYNNEISEKSEIFDDQFSVERPDGSNFTLKIRSTKLEDSAMYFCASIAASGPQETQYFGPGTRLLVL.